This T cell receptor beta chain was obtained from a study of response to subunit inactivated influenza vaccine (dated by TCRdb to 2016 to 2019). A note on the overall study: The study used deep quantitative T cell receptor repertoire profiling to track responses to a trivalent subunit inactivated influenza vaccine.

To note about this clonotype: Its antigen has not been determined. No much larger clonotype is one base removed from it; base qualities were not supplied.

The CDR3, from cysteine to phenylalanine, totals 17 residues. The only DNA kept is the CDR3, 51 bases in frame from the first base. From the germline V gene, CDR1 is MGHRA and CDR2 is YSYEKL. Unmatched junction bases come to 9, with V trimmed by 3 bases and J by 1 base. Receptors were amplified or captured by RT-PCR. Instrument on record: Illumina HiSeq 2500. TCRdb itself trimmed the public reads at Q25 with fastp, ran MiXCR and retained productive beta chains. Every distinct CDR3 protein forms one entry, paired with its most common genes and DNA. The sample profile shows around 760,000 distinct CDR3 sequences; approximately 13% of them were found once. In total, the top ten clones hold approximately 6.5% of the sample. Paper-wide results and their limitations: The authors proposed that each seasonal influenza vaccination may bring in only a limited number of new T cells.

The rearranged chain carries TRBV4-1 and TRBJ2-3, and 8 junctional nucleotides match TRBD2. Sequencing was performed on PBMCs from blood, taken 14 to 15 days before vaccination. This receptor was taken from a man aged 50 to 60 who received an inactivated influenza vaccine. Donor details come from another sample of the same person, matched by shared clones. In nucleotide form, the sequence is TGCGCCAGCAGCCATCTGACCGCGGGGGGACGCACAGATACGCAGTATTTT. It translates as CASSHLTAGGRTDTQYF.